This T cell receptor beta chain is from a study of regulatory T cells in long-lasting Graves disease. V lost 0 bases and J 9 bases, leaving 14 bases between the germline ends. Germline V gene lookup returns CDR1 SEHNR and CDR2 FQNEAQ (reference sequence). CDR3 length: 14 residues. This clonotype was counted many times. Arm-PCR of CDR3 regions with iRepertoire HTBI primers generated TCR beta libraries. Using its own MiXCR run on the multiplex PCR reads, TCRdb lists one record per CDR3 protein. The sample lists 360,000 or so distinct CDR3 sequences; 10% to 15% were seen once. Regarding time point: newly diagnosed GD, antithyroid drugs for less than 3 months. RNA isolated from PBMCs was used to make the TCR library. The data also belong to a second study, concerning T cells in Graves' hyperthyroidism and ophthalmopathy. From that second work: The HTBI primer set was used in a first-round RT-PCR of the TCR CDR3.

The starting material was peripheral blood mononuclear cells (PBMCs), obtained at new diagnosis, from a patient treated with antithyroid drugs. The genes are TRBV7-9 and TRBJ1-2; unclear D gene. The TCR comes from a woman aged 18-29 years with Graves disease. The DNA of the CDR3 is TGTGCCAGCAGCTTAGCCACCTTTAAAAGAAGCTACACCTTC. Translation: CASSLATFKRSYTF. The variable domain in full, completed from reference TRBV7-9 and TRBJ1-2, reads DTGVSQNPRHKITKRGQNVTFRCDPISEHNRLYWYRQTLGQGPEFLTYFQNEAQLEKSRLLSDRFSAERPKGSFSTLEIQRTEQGDSAMYLCASSLATFKRSYTFGSGTRLTVV.